This TCR beta chain was captured by sequencing in a study of blood T cells in healthy people across ages. Study-level findings and limits: From one million sequenced T cells, diversity estimates were lower bounds. Reliance upon unsorted PBMCs precluded definitive naive versus antigen-experienced comparison.

The V and J ends lost 0 bases and 5 bases, in that order; junction bases with no gene match: 3. The CDR3 contains 14 residues. Germline V gives CDR1 SGDLS, CDR2 YYNGEE. This clonotype showed up just a few times. No antigen is known for it. Using a J-beta primer mix together with a sample-barcoded 5' primer, a second PCR was run for roughly 7 to 12 cycles. TCRdb processed the 5' RACE reads anew with MiXCR; each CDR3 protein has one entry. The repertoire has 1.5 million to 2 million distinct CDR3 sequences, around half of them found once; the top ten carry 2% to 2.5%. The sequence came from a woman in her thirties or forties in good health. Material: blood. The V call is TRBV9, the J call TRBJ2-3, with 7 bases fitting TRBD1. The CDR3 region has the DNA TGTGCCAGCAGCGTAGCATCAGGGGGAGATACGCAGTATTTT. Protein: CASSVASGGDTQYF.